This T cell receptor beta chain was observed in a study of shared T cell receptors in the human thymus. TCRdb's copy holds only in-frame clones and misses some; the assay was immunoSEQ multiplex PCR. The repertoire has about 610,000 clones, roughly 88% of them found once; the top ten carry approximately 0.01%. The data also belong to a second study, concerning human thymus T cells.

The specimen sequenced was thymocytes. This receptor was identified in a boy in the first two years of life with a congenital heart defect.

The CDR3 DNA reads as TGTGCCAGCAGTTTTCAGCAAGGGGCGGAAACCCCCATCTCCTACAATGAGCAGTTCTTC. Its protein is CASSFQQGAETPISYNEQFF. V and J are TRBV27 and TRBJ2-1; weak D call: TRBD1 (5 bases). The CDR3 spans 20 residues. The V and J ends lost 3 bases and 0 bases respectively, with 24 bases between them. Germline CDR1 MNHEY, CDR2 SMNVEV (reference sequence).